These 14 T cell receptor beta chains originate from one sample sequenced in a study of blood T cell repertoires in COVID-19. Libraries were prepared by immunoSEQ multiplex PCR; TCRdb keeps only in-frame clonotypes and omits some of them. The repertoire holds roughly 330,000 clones, with more than 70% as singletons. The sequencing input was PBMCs or T cells enriched from blood (not recorded which). These receptors all come from a woman aged 25 to 45 who had recovered from COVID-19.

This rearrangement joins TRBV18 to TRBJ1-2; D is possibly TRBD1 (6 bases). V dropped 6 bases and J dropped 5 bases, with 19 bases sitting between them. CDR1 KGHSH and CDR2 LQKENI come from the germline V gene. This CDR3 contains 15 residues. The CDR3 region is CASSPMGQANYGYTF. The CDR3 DNA reads TGTGCCAGCTCGCCAATGGGACAAGCAAATTATGGCTACACCTTC. Together with reference TRBV18 and TRBJ1-2, the CDR3 gives the full variable domain: NAGVMQNPRHLVRRRGQEARLRCSPMKGHSHVYWYRQLPEEGLKFMVYLQKENIIDESGMPKERFSAEFPKEGPSILRIQQVVRGDSAAYFCASSPMGQANYGYTFGSGTRLTVV.

V usage is TRBV10-3 and J usage is TRBJ1-1; a possible D gene is TRBD1 (6 bases). V was cut by 4 bases and J by 2 bases, with 14 bases left in between. CDR1 and CDR2 from the germline V gene are ENHRY and SYGVKD. The CDR3 covers 15 residues. The CDR3 spells CAISAEPDRNTEAFF. For the CDR3, the DNA is TGTGCCATCAGTGCCGAACCGGACAGAAACACTGAAGCTTTCTTT.

This clone showed up just once. The J gene is TRBJ1-2, the V gene TRBV7-9; D unclear. The germline CDR1 and CDR2 sequences are SEHNR and FQNEAQ (reference sequence). The CDR3 runs 13 residues. V lost 5 bases and J lost 8, with 15 bases in between. This CDR3 is CASSLAATWGYTF. In DNA form, the CDR3 reads TGTGCCAGCAGCCTGGCGGCGACTTGGGGCTACACCTTC.

The chain has TRBV29-1 and TRBJ1-5, with 7 nucleotides matching TRBD1. CDR1 is SQVTM, CDR2 ANQGSEA, per germline. The CDR3 consists of 13 residues. J lost 4 bases, V lost 6 bases, and 6 bases had no gene match. The CDR3 reads CSVKAGGNQPQHF. CDR3 sequence (DNA): TGCAGCGTGAAGGCAGGGGGGAATCAGCCCCAGCATTTT.

This clone was seen only a few times. The V and J genes are TRBV29-1 and TRBJ1-2, with no clear D. The CDR3 consists of 13 residues. Between the trimmed V and J ends, which lost 3 bases and 0 bases, there was a span of 8 bases. Germline V gene lookup returns CDR1 SQVTM and CDR2 ANQGSEA. DNA of the CDR3: TGCAGCGTTGAGGCGGAGACTAACTATGGCTACACCTTC. Its translation is CSVEAETNYGYTF. Full variable domain (outside the CDR3, taken from reference TRBV29-1 and TRBJ1-2): SAVISQKPSRDICQRGTSLTIQCQVDSQVTMMFWYRQQPGQSLTLIATANQGSEATYESGFVIDKFPISRPNLTFSTLTVSNMSPEDSSIYLCSVEAETNYGYTFGSGTRLTVV.

This chain links TRBV28 with TRBJ1-5, with TRBD1 matching 7 bases. CDR3 size: 16 residues. The V gene's germline CDR1 is MDHEN and CDR2 SYDVKM. V trimming: 8 bases; J trimming: 0 bases; junction bases outside the gene matches: 10. The CDR3 reads CASSPPRGYSNQPQHF. DNA for the CDR3: TGTGCCAGCTCTCCCCCCAGGGGGTATAGCAATCAGCCCCAGCATTTT. Together with reference TRBV28 and TRBJ1-5, the CDR3 gives the full variable domain: DVKVTQSSRYLVKRTGEKVFLECVQDMDHENMFWYRQDPGLGLRLIYFSYDVKMKEKGDIPEGYSVSREKKERFSLILESASTNQTSMYLCASSPPRGYSNQPQHFGDGTRLSIL.

The CDR3 nucleotides are TGTGCCAGCAGTGAAACAGGGGCTACGAACACCGGGGAGCTGTTTTTT. Residues: CASSETGATNTGELFF. The rearrangement links TRBV6-1 to TRBJ2-2; 7 bases line up with TRBD1. Trimming took 2 bases from V and 0 from J; bases not matched to a gene: 3. The germline V gene has CDR1 MNHNS and CDR2 SASEGT. The CDR3 is 16 amino acids.

The CDR3: CASSTRGGIGTGELFF. The CDR3 coding sequence is TGTGCCAGTAGTACCCGGGGGGGGATCGGCACCGGGGAGCTGTTTTTT. V is TRBV19 and J is TRBJ2-2, with TRBD2 identical over 8 bases. V trimming: 4 bases; J trimming: 4 bases; junction bases outside the gene matches: 8. From germline, CDR1 is LNHDA and CDR2 SQIVND (reference sequence). The CDR3 runs to 16 residues.

A few counts support this clone. The chain combines TRBV7-9 with TRBJ1-1; unclear D gene. Germline loops: CDR1 SEHNR, CDR2 FQNEAQ (reference sequence). There are 12 residues in the CDR3. V shed 3 bases and J shed 8 bases, with 10 bases lying between them. This CDR3 reads CASSLGHSEAFF. In DNA form, the CDR3 reads TGTGCCAGCAGCTTGGGTCACAGCGAAGCTTTCTTT.

The V and J genes are TRBV10-2 and TRBJ2-2; 7 nucleotides line up with TRBD1. The CDR3 extends over 13 amino acids. With 6 bases clipped from V and 4 bases from J, the junction kept 2 bases outside the gene matches. Germline CDR1 reads WSHSY; CDR2 reads SAAADI. The CDR3 sequence is CASRGQSTGELFF. In nucleotides, the CDR3 is TGCGCCAGCAGGGGACAGAGCACCGGGGAGCTGTTTTTT.

This clone has a single count. This chain links TRBV29-1 with TRBJ1-3; 9 bases agree with TRBD1. Germline V gene sequence: CDR1 SQVTM, CDR2 ANQGSEA. V lost 7 bases, J lost 3 bases, and 4 bases stayed unmatched. The CDR3 sequence is 13 residues long. CDR3 coding DNA: TGCAGCGCCTTGACAGGGGGTGGAAACACCATATATTTT. It is translated as CSALTGGGNTIYF.

This clone was counted once. The chain couples TRBV28 to TRBJ2-7; D is ambiguous. CDR3 size: 14 residues. Germline V lookup: CDR1 MDHEN, CDR2 SYDVKM. Trimming took off 7 bases at V and 0 bases at J, with 13 bases between the two ends. As DNA, the CDR3 is TGTGCCAGCAACGAGGCGGTTAGCTCCTACGAGCAGTACTTC. Translating it yields CASNEAVSSYEQYF.

This chain joins TRBV5-4 and TRBJ2-5; D perhaps matches TRBD2 (6 bases). This CDR3 is built from 16 residues. Trimming left V 6 bases short and J 5 bases short, with 23 bases between. Germline V gene sequence: CDR1 SGHNT, CDR2 YYREEE (reference sequence). The CDR3 protein is CASNLGGRVRSETQYF. In DNA form, the CDR3 reads TGTGCCAGCAACCTAGGAGGGCGGGTCCGATCGGAGACCCAGTACTTC.

This clone was detected only once. This chain connects TRBV10-3 to TRBJ1-1, with D perhaps TRBD1 (5 bases). The CDR3 is made up of 13 amino acids. Germline CDR1 ENHRY, CDR2 SYGVKD. Trimming took off 8 bases at V and 3 bases at J, with 13 bases between the two ends. The CDR3 DNA reads as TGTGCCATCGGTCGTTCGGGGGACACTGAAGCTTTCTTT. Translation gives CAIGRSGDTEAFF.